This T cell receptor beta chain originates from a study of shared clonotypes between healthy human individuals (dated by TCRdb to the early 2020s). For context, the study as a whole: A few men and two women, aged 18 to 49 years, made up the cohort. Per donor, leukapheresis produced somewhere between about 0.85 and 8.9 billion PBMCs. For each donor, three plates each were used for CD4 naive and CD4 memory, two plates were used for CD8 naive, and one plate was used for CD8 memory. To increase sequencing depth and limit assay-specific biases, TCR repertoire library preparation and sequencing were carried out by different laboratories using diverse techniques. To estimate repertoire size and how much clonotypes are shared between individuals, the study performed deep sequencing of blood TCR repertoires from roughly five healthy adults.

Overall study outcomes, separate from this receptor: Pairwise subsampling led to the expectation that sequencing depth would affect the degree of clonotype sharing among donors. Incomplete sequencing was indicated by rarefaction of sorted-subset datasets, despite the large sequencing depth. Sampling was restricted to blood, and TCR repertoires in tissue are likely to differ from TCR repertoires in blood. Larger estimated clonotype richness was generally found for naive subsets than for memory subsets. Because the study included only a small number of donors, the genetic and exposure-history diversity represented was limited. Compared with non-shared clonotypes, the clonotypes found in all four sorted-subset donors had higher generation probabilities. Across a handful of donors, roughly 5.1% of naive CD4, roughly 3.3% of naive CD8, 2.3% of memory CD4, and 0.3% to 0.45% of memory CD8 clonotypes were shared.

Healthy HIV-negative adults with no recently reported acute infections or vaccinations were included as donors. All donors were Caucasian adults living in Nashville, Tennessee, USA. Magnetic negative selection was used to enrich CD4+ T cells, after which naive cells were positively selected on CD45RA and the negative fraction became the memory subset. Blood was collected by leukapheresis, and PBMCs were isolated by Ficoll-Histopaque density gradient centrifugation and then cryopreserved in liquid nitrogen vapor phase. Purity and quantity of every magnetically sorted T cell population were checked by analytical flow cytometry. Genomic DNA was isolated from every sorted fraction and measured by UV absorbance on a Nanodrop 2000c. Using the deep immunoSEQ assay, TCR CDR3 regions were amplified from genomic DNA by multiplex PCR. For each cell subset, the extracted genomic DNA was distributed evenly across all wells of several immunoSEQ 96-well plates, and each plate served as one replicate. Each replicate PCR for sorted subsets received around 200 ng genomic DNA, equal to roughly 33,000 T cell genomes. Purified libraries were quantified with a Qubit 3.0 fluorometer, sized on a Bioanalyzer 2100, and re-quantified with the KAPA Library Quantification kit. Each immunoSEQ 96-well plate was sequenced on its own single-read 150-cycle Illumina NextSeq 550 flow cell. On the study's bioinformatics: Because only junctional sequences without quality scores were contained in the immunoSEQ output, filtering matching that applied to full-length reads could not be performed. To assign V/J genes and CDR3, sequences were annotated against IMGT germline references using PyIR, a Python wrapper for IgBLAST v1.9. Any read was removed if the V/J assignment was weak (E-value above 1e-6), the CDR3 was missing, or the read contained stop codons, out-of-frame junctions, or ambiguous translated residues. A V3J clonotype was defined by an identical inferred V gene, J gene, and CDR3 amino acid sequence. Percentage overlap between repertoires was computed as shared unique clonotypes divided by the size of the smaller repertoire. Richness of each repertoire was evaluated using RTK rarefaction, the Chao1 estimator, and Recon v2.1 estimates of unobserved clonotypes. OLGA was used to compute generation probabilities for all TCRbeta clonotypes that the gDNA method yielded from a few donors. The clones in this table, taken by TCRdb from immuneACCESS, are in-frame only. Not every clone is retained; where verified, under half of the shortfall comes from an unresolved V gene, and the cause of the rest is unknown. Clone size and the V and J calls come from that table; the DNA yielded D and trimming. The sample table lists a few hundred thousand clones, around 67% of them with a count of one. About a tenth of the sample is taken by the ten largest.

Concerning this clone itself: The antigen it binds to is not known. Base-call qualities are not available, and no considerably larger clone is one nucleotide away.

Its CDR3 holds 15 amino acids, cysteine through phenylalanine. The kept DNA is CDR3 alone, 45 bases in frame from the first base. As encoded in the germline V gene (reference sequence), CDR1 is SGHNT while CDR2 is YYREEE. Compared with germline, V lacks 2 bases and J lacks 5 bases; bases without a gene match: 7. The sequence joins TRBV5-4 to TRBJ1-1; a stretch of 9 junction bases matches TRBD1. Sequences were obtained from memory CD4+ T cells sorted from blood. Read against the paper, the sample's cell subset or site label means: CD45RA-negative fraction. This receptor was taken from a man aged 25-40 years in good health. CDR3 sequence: CASSFQTGGGTEAFF. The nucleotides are TGTGCCAGCAGCTTCCAGACAGGGGGAGGGACTGAAGCTTTCTTT.